This passage covers 18 T cell receptor beta chains from one sample sequenced in a study of blood T cell repertoires in COVID-19 (dated by TCRdb to between 2020 and 2021). Libraries were prepared through the immunoSEQ multiplex PCR assay. This is the immuneACCESS table as TCRdb keeps it, with only in-frame sequences that have V and J called. A part of the clones is gone; compared with another copy, unresolved V genes explain less than half, and the rest is unexplained. Recorded for this sample are more than 200,000 clones; 80% to 90% of them occurred a single time. Of the sample, 10% to 13% falls within the top ten clones. Sequencing was done on a sample of peripheral blood. The source of these receptors is a woman aged 80 or over with COVID-19, enrolled during active disease.

The sample holds one count of this clone. J is TRBJ2-1 and V is TRBV20-1; weak D call: TRBD1 (5 bases). Trimming cost V 5 bases and J 10 bases, with 12 bases left between them. This CDR3 is built from 11 residues. The germline V gene encodes CDR1 DFQATT and CDR2 SNEGSKA (reference sequence). The CDR3 spells CSAVQPGEQFF. Here the CDR3 DNA reads TGCAGTGCTGTTCAACCAGGGGAGCAGTTCTTC.

The chain couples TRBV7-2 to TRBJ2-5; perhaps TRBD1 as D (6 bases). This CDR3 contains 15 residues. The V end lost 0 bases, the J end lost 2 bases, and 10 bases lay between the germline ends. The germline CDR1 and CDR2 sequences are SGHTA and FQGNSA. The CDR3 loop is CASSLALGTQETQYF. Written as DNA, the CDR3 is TGTGCCAGCAGCTTAGCGCTAGGGACACAAGAGACCCAGTACTTC.

The chain is built from TRBV7-2 and TRBJ1-5; 8 nucleotides match TRBD1. In germline, CDR1 is SGHTA, CDR2 FQGNSA. This CDR3 comprises 15 residues. Losses at the gene ends were 5 bases for V and 4 bases for J; bases not matched to a gene: 7. In DNA form, the CDR3 reads TGTGCCAGCAGCCAGCAGGGGGCCCTTAATCAGCCCCAGCATTTT. Translating it yields CASSQQGALNQPQHF.

On this clone: In the same sample, other DNA sequences code for this CDR3. This chain links TRBV5-5 with TRBJ1-5, with 8 nucleotides matching TRBD1. With V trimmed by 0 bases and J by 7 bases, 6 bases remained unmatched. The CDR3 runs to 15 residues. In germline, CDR1 is SGHKS, CDR2 YYEKEE (reference sequence). CDR3 DNA sequence: TGTGCCAGCAGCTTGGAAGCAGGGGGCGGACAGCCCCAGCATTTT. Translation gives CASSLEAGGGQPQHF.

The chain joins TRBV7-2 to TRBJ1-5, with a tentative D call TRBD1 (6 bases). The CDR3 is made up of 16 amino acids. Between the trimmed V and J ends, which lost 5 bases and 3 bases, there was a span of 17 bases. CDR1 SGHTA and CDR2 FQGNSA come from the germline V gene. CDR3 residues: CASSPAGGQINQPQHF. The CDR3 bases are TGTGCCAGCAGCCCGGCCGGTGGACAGATCAATCAGCCCCAGCATTTT. Filled out from reference TRBV7-2 and TRBJ1-5, the complete variable domain reads GAGVSQSPSNKVTEKGKDVELRCDPISGHTALYWYRQSLGQGLEFLIYFQGNSAPDKSGLPSDRFSAERTGGSVSTLTIQRTQQEDSAVYLCASSPAGGQINQPQHFGDGTRLSIL.

The chain employs TRBV19 and TRBJ2-1; tentative D call: TRBD1 (6 bases). The length of the CDR3 is 16 residues. The V and J ends lost 3 bases and 1 base respectively, with 13 bases between them. Germline V gene lookup returns CDR1 LNHDA and CDR2 SQIVND (reference sequence). The CDR3 loop reads CASSMGSGASYNEQFF. The DNA of the CDR3 is TGTGCCAGTAGTATGGGCTCAGGGGCGTCCTACAATGAGCAGTTCTTC.

This chain joins TRBV10-3 and TRBJ1-2, with 8 bases matching TRBD1. The CDR3 is 11 residues long. After removal of 10 bases from V and 6 bases from J, the junction contained 4 bases not matched to a gene. Germline loops: CDR1 ENHRY, CDR2 SYGVKD. CDR3 residues: CANGQGDGYTF. The CDR3 DNA reads TGTGCCAATGGACAGGGCGATGGCTACACCTTC.

The J gene is TRBJ2-3, the V gene TRBV7-8; 9 bases line up with TRBD2. The trim removed 3 bases at V and 2 bases at J, leaving 6 bases unmatched. From germline, CDR1 is SGHVS and CDR2 FQNEAQ. This CDR3 contains 16 residues. CDR3 nucleotides: TGTGCCAGCAGCTTCCAAGCGGGGGGCTACACAGATACGCAGTATTTT. Translating it yields CASSFQAGGYTDTQYF.

CDR3: CASSLQGVSYNEQFF. The CDR3 nucleotides read TGCGCCAGCAGCTTACAGGGTGTATCATACAATGAGCAGTTCTTC. This chain uses TRBV5-1 with TRBJ2-1, with D maybe TRBD1 (6 bases). The germline CDR1 and CDR2 sequences are SGHRS and YFSETQ. There are 15 residues in the CDR3. V was shortened by 2 bases and J by 4 bases, with 13 bases between the two germline ends.

V gene TRBV9 combines with J gene TRBJ2-2; TRBD1 matches at 9 bases. Germline V lookup: CDR1 SGDLS, CDR2 YYNGEE. The CDR3 totals 15 residues. J gave up 6 bases and V 3 bases, and 6 bases lay outside the gene matches. The CDR3 is CASSAGTGLSGELFF. The CDR3 bases are TGTGCCAGCAGCGCCGGGACAGGGCTTTCCGGGGAGCTGTTTTTT.

The CDR3 protein is CASGRSPAGGYTF. DNA of the CDR3: TGTGCCAGCGGCCGTTCTCCAGCAGGAGGCTACACCTTC. V and J are TRBV7-2 and TRBJ1-2; D gene unclear. V dropped 8 bases and J dropped 8 bases, with 18 bases sitting between them. Germline V gene lookup returns CDR1 SGHTA and CDR2 FQGNSA. CDR3 length: 13 residues. Together with reference TRBV7-2 and TRBJ1-2, the CDR3 gives the full variable domain: GAGVSQSPSNKVTEKGKDVELRCDPISGHTALYWYRQSLGQGLEFLIYFQGNSAPDKSGLPSDRFSAERTGGSVSTLTIQRTQQEDSAVYLCASGRSPAGGYTFGSGTRLTVV.

The chain couples TRBV6-5 to TRBJ2-2; the match to TRBD1 covers 12 bases. Germline CDR1 MNHEY, CDR2 SVGAGI. The CDR3 covers 16 residues. Trimming took 4 bases from V and 7 from J; bases not matched to a gene: 7. As DNA, the CDR3 is TGTGCCAGCAGTTTCCCCGGGACAGGGGGCGGCGGGGAGCTGTTTTTT. Translation gives CASSFPGTGGGGELFF.

The rearrangement joins TRBV27 to TRBJ1-4, with a weak D call TRBD1 (5 bases). CDR3 length: 12 residues. Trimming removed 6 bases from V and 5 bases from J, with 7 bases in between. Germline V gene lookup returns CDR1 MNHEY and CDR2 SMNVEV (reference sequence). The CDR3: CASRTVNEKLFF. The DNA of the CDR3 is TGTGCCAGCAGGACAGTAAATGAAAAACTGTTTTTT.

This clone occurred once. The rearrangement joins TRBV28 to TRBJ1-1, with 9 bases matching TRBD1. The CDR3 has 16 amino acids. Germline V gene data show CDR1 as MDHEN and CDR2 as SYDVKM. Trimming cost V 6 bases and J 2 bases; bases outside gene matches: 10. CDR3 protein: CASRGVTGGENTEAFF. The DNA of the CDR3 is TGTGCCAGCAGAGGGGTGACAGGGGGGGAAAACACTGAAGCTTTCTTT.

The chain is built from TRBV5-1 and TRBJ2-1, with a tentative D call TRBD2 (5 bases). The ends were cut back, 1 base at V and 5 bases at J, with 10 bases in the middle. The germline V gene encodes CDR1 SGHRS and CDR2 YFSETQ. The CDR3 extends over 14 amino acids. CDR3: CASSLRTHNNEQFF. In nucleotides, the CDR3 is TGCGCCAGCAGCTTGAGGACTCACAACAATGAGCAGTTCTTC. Supplemented by reference TRBV5-1 and TRBJ2-1, the full variable domain reads KAGVTQTPRYLIKTRGQQVTLSCSPISGHRSVSWYQQTPGQGLQFLFEYFSETQRNKGNFPGRFSGRQFSNSRSEMNVSTLELGDSALYLCASSLRTHNNEQFFGPGTRLTVL.

The rearrangement links TRBV19 to TRBJ1-5; 9 bases align to TRBD1. The CDR3 has 14 amino acids. From germline, CDR1 is LNHDA and CDR2 SQIVND (reference sequence). Trimming cost V 5 bases and J 8 bases; bases outside gene matches: 7. The CDR3 coding sequence is TGTGCCAGTAGTTCGACAGGGGGGAGCGAGCCCCAGCATTTT. Amino acid sequence: CASSSTGGSEPQHF.

This chain joins TRBV5-1 and TRBJ2-2; TRBD2 agrees at 7 bases. Per the germline V gene, CDR1 is SGHRS and CDR2 is YFSETQ. The V gene end was trimmed by 4 bases and the J gene end by 4 bases; junction bases not matched to a gene: 10. The CDR3 is 16 amino acids. The CDR3 spells CASSLSSGEGTGELFF. CDR3 nucleotides: TGCGCCAGCAGCCTGTCGAGCGGGGAGGGCACCGGGGAGCTGTTTTTT.

The chain couples TRBV5-1 to TRBJ1-5; 9 bases fit TRBD1. In germline, CDR1 is SGHRS, CDR2 YFSETQ. The CDR3 runs 18 residues. Losses at the gene ends were 4 bases for V and 2 bases for J; bases not matched to a gene: 13. The DNA of the CDR3 is TGCGCCAGCAGCCCCGGGACAGGGACCCTTCGAGGCAATCAGCCCCAGCATTTT. It codes for CASSPGTGTLRGNQPQHF.